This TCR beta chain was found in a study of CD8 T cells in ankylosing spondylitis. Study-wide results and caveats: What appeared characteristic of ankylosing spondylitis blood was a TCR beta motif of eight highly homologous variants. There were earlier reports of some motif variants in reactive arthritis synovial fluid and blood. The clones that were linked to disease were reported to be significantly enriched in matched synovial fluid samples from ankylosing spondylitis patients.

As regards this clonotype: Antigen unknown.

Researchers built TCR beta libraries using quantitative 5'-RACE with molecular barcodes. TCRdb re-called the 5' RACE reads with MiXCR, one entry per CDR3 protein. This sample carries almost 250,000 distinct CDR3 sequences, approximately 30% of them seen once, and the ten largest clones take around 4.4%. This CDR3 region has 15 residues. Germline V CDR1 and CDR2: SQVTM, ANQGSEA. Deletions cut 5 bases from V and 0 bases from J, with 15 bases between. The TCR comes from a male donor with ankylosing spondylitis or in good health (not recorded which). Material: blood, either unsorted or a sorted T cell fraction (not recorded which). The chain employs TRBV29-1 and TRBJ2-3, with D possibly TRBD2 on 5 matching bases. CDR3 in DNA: TGCAGCGTTACCAAGGGAGTGGTTAGCACAGATACGCAGTATTTT. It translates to CSVTKGVVSTDTQYF.